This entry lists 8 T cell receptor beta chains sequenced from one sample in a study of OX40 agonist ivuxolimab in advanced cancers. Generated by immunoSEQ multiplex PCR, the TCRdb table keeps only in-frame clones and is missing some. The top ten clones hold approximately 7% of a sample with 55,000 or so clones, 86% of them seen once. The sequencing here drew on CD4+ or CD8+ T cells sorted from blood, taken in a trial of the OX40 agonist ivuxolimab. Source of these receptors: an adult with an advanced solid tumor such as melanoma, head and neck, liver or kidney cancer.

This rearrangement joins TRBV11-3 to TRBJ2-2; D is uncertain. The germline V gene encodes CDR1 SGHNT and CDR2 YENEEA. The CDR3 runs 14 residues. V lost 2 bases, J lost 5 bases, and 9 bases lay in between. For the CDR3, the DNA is TGTGCCAGCAGCTTAAGTGCGGTTACCGGGGAGCTGTTTTTT. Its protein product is CASSLSAVTGELFF.

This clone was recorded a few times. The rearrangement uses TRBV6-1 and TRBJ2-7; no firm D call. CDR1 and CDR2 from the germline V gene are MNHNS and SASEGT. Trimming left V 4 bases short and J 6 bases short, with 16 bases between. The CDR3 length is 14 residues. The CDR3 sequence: CASSVSSWAREQYF. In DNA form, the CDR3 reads TGTGCCAGCAGTGTCAGTAGCTGGGCCCGCGAGCAGTACTTC.

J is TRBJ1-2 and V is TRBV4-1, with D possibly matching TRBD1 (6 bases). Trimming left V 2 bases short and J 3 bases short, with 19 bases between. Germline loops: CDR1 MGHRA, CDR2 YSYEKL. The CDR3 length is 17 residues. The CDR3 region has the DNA TGCGCCAGCAGCCAATCCTGGATGGGGGGCGAGGACTATGGCTACACCTTC. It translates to CASSQSWMGGEDYGYTF.

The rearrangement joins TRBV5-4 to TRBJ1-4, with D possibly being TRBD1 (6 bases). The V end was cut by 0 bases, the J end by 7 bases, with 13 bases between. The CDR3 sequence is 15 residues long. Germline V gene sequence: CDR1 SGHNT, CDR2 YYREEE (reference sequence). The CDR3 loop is CASSLDREVGEKLFF. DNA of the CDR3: TGTGCCAGCAGCTTGGACAGGGAGGTTGGTGAAAAACTGTTTTTT.

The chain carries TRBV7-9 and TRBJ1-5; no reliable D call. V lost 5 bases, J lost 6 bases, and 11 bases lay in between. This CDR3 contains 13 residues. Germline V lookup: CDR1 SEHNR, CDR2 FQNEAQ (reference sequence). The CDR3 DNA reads TGTGCCAGCAGCCCTCTGGTTGGTCAGCCCCAGCATTTT. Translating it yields CASSPLVGQPQHF.

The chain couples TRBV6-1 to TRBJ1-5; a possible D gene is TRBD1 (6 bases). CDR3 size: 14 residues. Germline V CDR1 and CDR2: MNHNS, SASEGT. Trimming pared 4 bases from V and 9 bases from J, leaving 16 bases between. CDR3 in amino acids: CASSGGGGITPQHF. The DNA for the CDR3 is TGTGCCAGCAGTGGAGGGGGGGGTATTACGCCCCAGCATTTT.

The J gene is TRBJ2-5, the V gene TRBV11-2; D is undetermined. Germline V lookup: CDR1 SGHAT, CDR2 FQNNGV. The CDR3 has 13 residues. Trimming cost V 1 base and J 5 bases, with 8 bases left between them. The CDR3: CASSLVGWETQYF. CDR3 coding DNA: TGTGCCAGCAGCTTAGTAGGCTGGGAGACCCAGTACTTC.

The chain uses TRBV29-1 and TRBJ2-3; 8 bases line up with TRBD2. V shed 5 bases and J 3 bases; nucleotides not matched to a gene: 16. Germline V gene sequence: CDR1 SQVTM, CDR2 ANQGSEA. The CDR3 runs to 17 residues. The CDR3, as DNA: TGCAGCGTTATGAAACACTATCTAGCGGGCCTAACAGATACGCAGTATTTT. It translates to CSVMKHYLAGLTDTQYF.